Following are 26 T cell receptor beta chains from one sample sequenced in a study of blood T cell repertoires in COVID-19. Sequencing used immunoSEQ multiplex PCR; TCRdb keeps in-frame clones, though not all of them. The table records 250,000 or so clones, over 80% of them present only once. The sample was PBMCs or T cells enriched from blood (not recorded which). The receptor set was obtained from a woman aged 40 to 50 who had been exposed to COVID-19.

This sequence joins TRBV5-1 and TRBJ1-2; D might be TRBD1 (5 bases). V lost 2 bases, J lost 8 bases, and 13 bases lay in between. Germline V lookup: CDR1 SGHRS, CDR2 YFSETQ. The CDR3 has 13 residues. The CDR3 reads CASSFSREEGYTF. CDR3 sequence (DNA): TGCGCCAGCAGCTTTAGCAGGGAAGAAGGCTACACCTTC.

The chain uses TRBV5-4 and TRBJ2-6, with 13 nucleotides matching TRBD2. V dropped 4 bases and J dropped 1; count of bases not matched to a gene: 2. CDR3 length: 17 amino acids. CDR1 and CDR2 from the germline V gene are SGHNT and YYREEE (reference sequence). The CDR3 region is CASSRLAGGSGANVLTF. CDR3 nucleotides: TGTGCCAGCAGCCGACTAGCGGGGGGTTCTGGGGCCAACGTCCTGACTTTC.

The chain uses TRBV11-3 and TRBJ2-5; D may be TRBD2 (6 bases). The CDR3 totals 13 residues. Germline assignment: CDR1 SGHNT and CDR2 YENEEA. V dropped 7 bases and J dropped 9 bases, with 18 bases sitting between them. The CDR3 coding sequence is TGTGCCAGCAAAACCGGGGGAGAAACGGCCCAGTACTTC. Encoded protein: CASKTGGETAQYF.

V and J are TRBV6-2 or TRBV6-3 and TRBJ2-5, with 8 bases aligning to TRBD2. This CDR3 is built from 14 residues. Germline lookup yields CDR1 MNHEY and CDR2 SVGEGT. V shed 4 bases, J shed 5 bases, and the junction held 6 bases outside the gene matches. The CDR3 sequence: CASSFRGGQETQYF. The CDR3 nucleotides are TGTGCCAGCAGTTTTCGGGGGGGCCAGGAGACCCAGTACTTC.

This clone came up once. The chain joins TRBV28 to TRBJ1-2, with 7 bases fitting TRBD1. V lost 2 bases and J lost 4; bases outside the gene matches: 7. This CDR3 spans 15 amino acids. Germline V gene data show CDR1 as MDHEN and CDR2 as SYDVKM. The CDR3 DNA is TGTGCCAGCAGTTTAGGAACAGGGGTCGGCTATGGCTACACCTTC. The encoded protein is CASSLGTGVGYGYTF.

About this clone itself: The same CDR3 is also encoded by other DNA sequences in this sample. The chain recombines TRBV10-3 with TRBJ2-3, with TRBD2 matching 7 bases. With V trimmed by 0 bases and J by 3 bases, 0 bases remained unmatched. In germline, CDR1 is ENHRY, CDR2 SYGVKD. The CDR3 consists of 14 residues. CDR3 amino acids: CAISESRGTDTQYF. The CDR3, as DNA: TGTGCCATCAGTGAGTCGCGGGGGACAGATACGCAGTATTTT.

The chain links TRBV7-8 to TRBJ1-1; D is perhaps TRBD1 (5 bases). The V gene's germline CDR1 is SGHVS and CDR2 FQNEAQ. The CDR3 is made up of 15 amino acids. The V end lost 5 bases, the J end lost 4 bases, and 17 bases lay between the germline ends. CDR3 sequence reads: CASSPSGGWGTEAFF. The CDR3 DNA reads TGTGCCAGCAGCCCCTCCGGGGGGTGGGGCACTGAAGCTTTCTTT.

This chain links TRBV5-4 with TRBJ2-3; D not certain. The V end lost 0 bases, the J end lost 0 bases, and 8 bases lay between the germline ends. CDR1 and CDR2 (germline): SGHNT, YYREEE (reference sequence). This CDR3 is built from 15 residues. The CDR3 DNA reads as TGTGCCAGCAGCTTGGCTAGTTCTAGCACAGATACGCAGTATTTT. Translation gives CASSLASSSTDTQYF.

The chain links TRBV15 to TRBJ1-6; 9 bases agree with TRBD1. J lost 4 bases, V lost 5 bases, and 3 bases had no gene match. The germline V gene has CDR1 LNHNV and CDR2 YYDKDF (reference sequence). The CDR3 length is 15 residues. The CDR3 DNA follows: TGTGCCACCAGCGACGACAGGGGGTATAATTCACCCCTCCACTTT. This translates into CATSDDRGYNSPLHF.

The J gene is TRBJ1-2, the V gene TRBV25-1; the match to TRBD1 covers 10 bases. The trim removed 8 bases at V and 8 bases at J, leaving 8 bases unmatched. From germline, CDR1 is MGHDK and CDR2 SYGVNS. The CDR3 is made up of 13 amino acids. CDR3 coding DNA: TGTGCCAGCGGAGGACAGGGGGTAGGAGGCTACACCTTC. Translating it yields CASGGQGVGGYTF.

The chain carries TRBV18 and TRBJ2-1, with a tentative D call TRBD1 (8 bases). Germline-derived CDR1 and CDR2 are KGHSH and LQKENI. V lost 4 bases and J lost 8, with 18 bases in between. The CDR3 runs to 15 residues. Written as DNA, the CDR3 is TGTGCCAGCTCACGCGACAGGGGAGGGGTGTATGAGCAGTTCTTC. This encodes CASSRDRGGVYEQFF.

The V call is TRBV11-1, the J call TRBJ1-5; a possible D gene is TRBD1 (5 bases). With 5 bases removed from V and 7 bases from J, the gap between germline ends came to 21 bases. This CDR3 spans 16 amino acids. Germline V lookup: CDR1 SGHAT, CDR2 FQDESV (reference sequence). The CDR3 sequence: CASSIGNLGVYQPQHF. In DNA, the CDR3 is TGTGCCAGCAGCATAGGGAACTTAGGGGTGTACCAGCCCCAGCATTTT.

The chain joins TRBV10-3 to TRBJ1-1, with TRBD1 matching over 9 bases. Germline-derived CDR1 and CDR2 are ENHRY and SYGVKD. This CDR3 has 14 amino acids. V lost 6 bases to trimming and J lost 3 bases; unmatched junction nucleotides: 5. Here the CDR3 DNA reads TGTGCCATCAGAAGGACAGGGGTGGACACTGAAGCTTTCTTT. Its translation is CAIRRTGVDTEAFF.

This clone has a handful of counts. The rearrangement links TRBV4-2 to TRBJ1-2; no clear D. The germline CDR1 and CDR2 sequences are LGHNA and YNFKEQ. Deletions cut 3 bases from V and 0 bases from J, with 11 bases between. There are 15 residues in the CDR3. The CDR3 DNA reads TGTGCCAGCAGCCATTCCAACAGTCCTAACTATGGCTACACCTTC. This translates into CASSHSNSPNYGYTF.

The J gene is TRBJ1-3, the V gene TRBV3-1 (or the pseudogene TRBV3-2), with D unclear. Germline V gene sequence: CDR1 LGHDT, CDR2 YNNKEL (reference sequence). The ends were cut back, 0 bases at V and 3 bases at J, with 12 bases in the middle. The CDR3 loop spans 16 amino acids. The CDR3 region has the DNA TGTGCCAGCAGCCAAGAAGAGCGCCTTCTTGGAAACACCATATATTTT. This sequence encodes CASSQEERLLGNTIYF.

This chain uses TRBV2 with TRBJ2-5, with 10 bases matching TRBD2. The CDR3 has 18 residues. Germline trimming cut 2 bases from V and 3 bases from J; bases unmatched to any gene: 12. Germline CDR1 is SNHLY and CDR2 is FYNNEI. The CDR3 DNA follows: TGTGCCAGCAGTGAATCGGGAGTGCTAGCGGGGGCCGAAGAGACCCAGTACTTC. The encoded protein is CASSESGVLAGAEETQYF.

The gene calls are TRBV28 and TRBJ1-4; TRBD1 is a possible D gene (5 bases). Trimming cost V 1 base and J 7 bases, with 10 bases left between them. The CDR3 is 14 amino acids. The V gene's germline CDR1 is MDHEN and CDR2 SYDVKM. CDR3 sequence (DNA): TGTGCCAGCAGTTTATACGGGAGGGGTGAAAAACTGTTTTTT. Amino acid sequence: CASSLYGRGEKLFF. Supplemented by reference TRBV28 and TRBJ1-4, the full variable domain reads DVKVTQSSRYLVKRTGEKVFLECVQDMDHENMFWYRQDPGLGLRLIYFSYDVKMKEKGDIPEGYSVSREKKERFSLILESASTNQTSMYLCASSLYGRGEKLFFGSGTQLSVL.

The rearrangement uses TRBV24-1 and TRBJ1-5; D remains ambiguous. V was shortened by 2 bases and J by 0 bases, with 10 bases between the two germline ends. Germline V CDR1 and CDR2: KGHDR, SFDVKD. CDR3 length: 16 amino acids. The CDR3 coding sequence is TGTGCCACCAGTGATTCAGGACGGGGTAGCAATCAGCCCCAGCATTTT. It specifies CATSDSGRGSNQPQHF.

This chain uses TRBV4-3 with TRBJ2-7; D may be TRBD1 (7 bases). The CDR3 consists of 15 residues. V was trimmed by 0 bases and J by 5 bases, leaving 14 bases between them. CDR1 and CDR2 from the germline V gene are LGHNA and YSLEER. This chain's CDR3 is CASSQDRQGGDEQYF. CDR3 coding DNA: TGCGCCAGCAGCCAAGACCGACAGGGAGGCGACGAGCAGTACTTC.

The chain recombines TRBV13 with TRBJ1-1, with D uncertain. The germline CDR1 and CDR2 sequences are PRHDT and FYEKMQ (reference sequence). Trimming took off 4 bases at V and 1 base at J, with 4 bases between the two ends. The CDR3 is 12 residues long. CDR3 amino acids: CASSSQNTEAFF. For the CDR3, the DNA is TGTGCCAGCAGCTCACAGAACACTGAAGCTTTCTTT.

The chain couples TRBV14 to TRBJ1-2, with 9 bases fitting TRBD1. The CDR3 extends over 15 amino acids. From germline, CDR1 is SGHDN and CDR2 FVKESK. V lost 0 bases, J lost 4 bases, and 3 bases stayed unmatched. This CDR3 is CASSQDRTGAYGYTF. The DNA of the CDR3 is TGTGCCAGCAGCCAAGATCGGACAGGGGCCTATGGCTACACCTTC.

This chain joins TRBV29-1 and TRBJ2-2; 12 bases agree with TRBD2. Looked up from germline, CDR1 is SQVTM and CDR2 is ANQGSEA. V gave up 7 bases and J gave up 0 bases; unmatched junction bases: 6. The length of the CDR3 is 16 residues. Written as DNA, the CDR3 is TGCAGCGGGGGATGGACTAGCGGGGCGAACACCGGGGAGCTGTTTTTT. This encodes CSGGWTSGANTGELFF.

The chain is built from TRBV27 and TRBJ2-3; 7 nucleotides agree with TRBD1. The V and J ends lost 8 bases and 0 bases, in that order; junction bases with no gene match: 8. Germline V gives CDR1 MNHEY, CDR2 SMNVEV (reference sequence). The CDR3 loop spans 15 amino acids. DNA for the CDR3: TGTGCCAGCTGCCCTCTACAGGGGAGCACAGATACGCAGTATTTT. As protein: CASCPLQGSTDTQYF.

The chain combines TRBV24-1 with TRBJ2-6, with D perhaps TRBD1 (5 bases). V was cut by 3 bases and J by 4 bases, with 9 bases left in between. The CDR3 runs 15 residues. Per the germline V gene, CDR1 is KGHDR and CDR2 is SFDVKD. CDR3 loop: CATSDRQSGANVLTF. For the CDR3, the DNA is TGTGCCACCAGTGATCGACAGTCCGGGGCCAACGTCCTGACTTTC.

This chain joins TRBV6-5 and TRBJ2-5, with a weak D call TRBD2 (6 bases). Per the germline V gene, CDR1 is MNHEY and CDR2 is SVGAGI. This CDR3 has 16 residues. Trimming pared 0 bases from V and 7 bases from J, leaving 18 bases between. CDR3 DNA: TGTGCCAGCAGTTACTCGATCGGCCCCATGGGAGGGACCCAGTACTTC. Encoded protein: CASSYSIGPMGGTQYF.

V gene TRBV27 combines with J gene TRBJ1-2; D may be TRBD1 (5 bases). V was clipped by 5 bases and J by 8 bases, with 12 bases between them. Looked up from germline, CDR1 is MNHEY and CDR2 is SMNVEV (reference sequence). The CDR3 is 12 residues long. CDR3: CASSPGQEGYTF. CDR3 in DNA: TGTGCCAGCAGTCCCGGACAAGAAGGCTACACCTTC.